The 16 T cell receptor beta chains given below trace back to one sample, sequenced in a study of identical twins. Each CDR3 protein is one row after TCRdb ran MiXCR on the 5' RACE reads. Among approximately 500,000 distinct CDR3 sequences listed, roughly 15% were seen once. The same sample was also studied in work on yellow fever vaccine responses in identical twins.

Sequencing was done on a sample of CD4+ T cells sorted from blood. Source of these receptors: a woman in her late teens or twenties in good health.

This chain connects TRBV5-6 to TRBJ1-6, with D uncertain. The CDR3 extends over 14 amino acids. V was trimmed by 4 bases and J by 5 bases, leaving 10 bases between them. Germline V gene data show CDR1 as SGHDT and CDR2 as YYEEEE. CDR3 protein: CASSLRINNSPLHF. CDR3 nucleotides: TGTGCCAGCAGCCTCCGGATAAATAATTCACCCCTCCACTTT.

This clonotype was counted a few times. The chain joins TRBV5-1 to TRBJ2-1, with TRBD2 matching 8 bases. The CDR3 sequence is 16 residues long. V trimming: 1 base; J trimming: 3 bases; junction bases outside the gene matches: 6. Per the germline V gene, CDR1 is SGHRS and CDR2 is YFSETQ. The CDR3 spells CASSLTSGTSYNEQFF. In DNA, the CDR3 is TGCGCCAGCAGCTTGACATCCGGGACTAGCTACAATGAGCAGTTCTTC.

The rearrangement uses TRBV6-1 and TRBJ2-2, with TRBD1 identical over 7 bases. V was clipped by 5 bases and J by 0 bases; unmatched bases: 6. Germline V gives CDR1 MNHNS, CDR2 SASEGT. The length of the CDR3 is 16 residues. CDR3: CASSMNRGSNTGELFF. In nucleotides, the CDR3 is TGTGCCAGCAGTATGAACAGGGGCTCGAACACCGGGGAGCTGTTTTTT.

This clonotype is a singleton in its sample. The chain recombines TRBV21-1 with TRBJ2-3; TRBD1 reflects the table's D call only, with no check against the DNA. TRBV21-1 is tagged as a pseudogene. The CDR3 is 21 amino acids. Here the CDR3 reads CARSKKRGPEWRGVSTDTQYF. In nucleotides, the CDR3 is TGTGCCAGAAGCAAAAAGCGGGGTCCCGAGTGGCGAGGGGTGAGCACAGATACGCAGTATTTT.

The rearrangement joins TRBV10-3 to TRBJ2-6, with no clear D. Trimming took off 6 bases at V and 0 bases at J, with 3 bases between the two ends. CDR3 length: 13 amino acids. CDR1 and CDR2 (germline): ENHRY, SYGVKD. The CDR3 DNA is TGTGCCATCAGCTCCTCTGGGGCCAACGTCCTGACTTTC. Translated, it gives CAISSSGANVLTF.

This clonotype showed up just a few times. V usage is TRBV25-1 and J usage is TRBJ2-1; TRBD2 agrees at 11 bases. J lost 5 bases, V lost 8 bases, and 5 bases had no gene match. CDR1 and CDR2 from the germline V gene are MGHDK and SYGVNS. The CDR3 is 14 amino acids. The CDR3 bases are TGTGCCAGCTCCATAGCGGGAGGGCACAATGAGCAGTTCTTC. Translation gives CASSIAGGHNEQFF.

This clonotype has only a few counts. The chain employs TRBV10-3 and TRBJ2-5; a weak D match, TRBD1 (6 bases). V lost 4 bases to trimming and J lost 1 base, with 13 bases between them. This CDR3 is built from 15 residues. CDR1 is ENHRY, CDR2 SYGVKD, per germline. The chain's CDR3 is CAISGQVGAQETQYF. CDR3 nucleotides: TGTGCCATCAGTGGACAGGTTGGGGCCCAAGAGACCCAGTACTTC.

The rearrangement links TRBV6-4 to TRBJ1-2; 9 nucleotides align to TRBD1. J gave up 8 bases and V 4 bases, and 8 bases lay outside the gene matches. Germline loops: CDR1 MRHNA, CDR2 SNTAGT. CDR3 length: 14 amino acids. The DNA for the CDR3 is TGTGCCAGCAGTGCGGGACAGGGAGCTGGGGGCTACACCTTC. Translated, it gives CASSAGQGAGGYTF.

A few counts support this clonotype. V usage is TRBV2 and J usage is TRBJ1-4, with D possibly TRBD1 on 6 matching bases. CDR3 length equals 15 residues. The germline V and J ends were trimmed by 5 bases and 0 bases, with 10 bases remaining between them. In germline, CDR1 is SNHLY, CDR2 FYNNEI. The CDR3 loop is CASSWTEATNEKLFF. CDR3 nucleotide sequence: TGTGCCAGCAGTTGGACAGAAGCAACTAATGAAAAACTGTTTTTT.

The genes are TRBV3-1 and TRBJ2-1; 11 bases are shared with TRBD2. Germline CDR1 and CDR2: LGHDT and YNNKEL (reference sequence). With V trimmed by 2 bases and J by 5 bases, 2 bases remained unmatched. CDR3 length: 15 amino acids. The CDR3 loop is CASSQTSGSDNEQFF. The CDR3 coding sequence is TGTGCCAGCAGCCAAACTAGCGGGAGTGACAATGAGCAGTTCTTC.

The chain couples TRBV24-1 to TRBJ2-1; D unresolved. The V gene's germline CDR1 is KGHDR and CDR2 SFDVKD. Trimming shortened V by 5 bases and J by 4 bases, and 11 bases separated the two germline ends. This CDR3 is built from 14 residues. CDR3 bases: TGTGCCACCAGTGGGCAGTATCCTTACAATGAGCAGTTCTTC. It yields the protein CATSGQYPYNEQFF.

There are many counts of this clonotype. This rearrangement joins TRBV5-1 to TRBJ1-6; D uncertain. This CDR3 spans 13 amino acids. Germline CDR1 SGHRS, CDR2 YFSETQ. Trimming cost V 2 bases and J 8 bases, with 8 bases left between them. CDR3 coding DNA: TGCGCCAGCAGCTTCCGGACCGATTCACCCCTCCACTTT. Its translation: CASSFRTDSPLHF. Based on the CDR3 plus reference TRBV5-1 and TRBJ1-6, the full variable domain is KAGVTQTPRYLIKTRGQQVTLSCSPISGHRSVSWYQQTPGQGLQFLFEYFSETQRNKGNFPGRFSGRQFSNSRSEMNVSTLELGDSALYLCASSFRTDSPLHFGNGTRLTVT.

The V gene is TRBV6-1, the J gene TRBJ1-2; the D is unclear. The CDR3 sequence is 12 residues long. Germline V gene sequence: CDR1 MNHNS, CDR2 SASEGT. Trimming pared 4 bases from V and 5 bases from J, leaving 8 bases between. CDR3 sequence reads: CASSVLRYGYTF. Here the CDR3 DNA reads TGTGCCAGCAGTGTCCTCCGATATGGCTACACCTTC.

This rearrangement joins TRBV5-1 to TRBJ2-5; 10 bases align to TRBD2. J gave up 4 bases and V 4 bases, and 7 bases lay outside the gene matches. There are 15 residues in the CDR3. Per germline, CDR1 SGHRS and CDR2 YFSETQ. Written as DNA, the CDR3 is TGCGCCAGCAGCCCGGGACTAGCGCGGGGAGAGACCCAGTACTTC. As protein: CASSPGLARGETQYF.

The chain carries TRBV7-9 and TRBJ2-4; D perhaps matches TRBD1 (5 bases). From germline, CDR1 is SEHNR and CDR2 FQNEAQ (reference sequence). The length of the CDR3 is 15 residues. V gave up 5 bases and J gave up 1 base, with 12 bases separating them. CDR3 nucleotide sequence: TGTGCCAGCAGCCAAGGGGTGGAGGCCAAAAACATTCAGTACTTC. It specifies CASSQGVEAKNIQYF.

The rearrangement joins TRBV2 to TRBJ2-3; 8 bases line up with TRBD2. V was clipped by 1 base and J by 3 bases; unmatched bases: 3. From germline, CDR1 is SNHLY and CDR2 FYNNEI. This CDR3 has 15 amino acids. This CDR3 is CASSEEGTRTDTQYF. CDR3 bases: TGTGCCAGCAGTGAAGAGGGGACTAGGACAGATACGCAGTATTTT.